This T cell receptor beta chain was observed in a study of blood T cell repertoires in COVID-19. Across the whole study: Two negative PCRs, clearance, or symptom resolution characterized the recovered Cohort 3 donors. PBMCs, B-cell-depleted T cells, or T cells provided the cDNA or gDNA that made up the material.

This CDR3 region has 14 residues. V was pared by 0 bases and J by 6 bases, with 8 bases between. Per the germline V gene, CDR1 is LGHNA and CDR2 is YNFKEQ. This clone was seen only a few times. Profiled with immunoSEQ multiplex PCR; TCRdb holds only in-frame clones, not every one. The sample contains fewer than 250,000 clones, around 86% of which appear only once. The V call is TRBV4-2, the J call TRBJ2-2; D perhaps matches TRBD2 (5 bases). Sequenced: PBMCs or T cells enriched from blood (not recorded which). The receptor was isolated from a man aged 30-40 years in a cohort exposed to, infected with or recovered from COVID-19 (not recorded which). The CDR3, as DNA: TGTGCCAGCAGCCAAGATAGAGGGCCCGGGGAGCTGTTTTTT. Translated, it gives CASSQDRGPGELFF.